Described below is a single TCR beta chain sequence and its context. Its antigen is unknown. These data originate in a study of cytomegalovirus exposure and HLA in healthy donors. Findings of the study overall: Sequencing likely generated an artifact that appeared as a cluster of highly shared sequence variants. In an earlier analysis, in fewer than 700 donors, most V segments appeared productive either ~90% or ~30% of the time. Roughly uniform sequencing depth across donors was assumed, possibly incorrectly.

60 Vbeta and 13 Jbeta primers were used in PCR. The data were produced by immunoSEQ multiplex PCR, yet TCRdb's version contains in-frame clones alone and is incomplete. The sample contains approximately 170,000 clones, around three quarters of which appear only once. The source is a woman in her forties or fifties in good health and CMV-seronegative. The sequencing input was PBMCs.

The CDR3 sequence: CASSYLAGGPGDTQYF. The DNA for the CDR3 is TGTGCCAGCAGTTACCTAGCGGGAGGGCCTGGAGATACGCAGTATTTT. The chain uses TRBV6-5 and TRBJ2-3; 12 bases fit TRBD2. The CDR3 runs to 16 residues. Germline assignment: CDR1 MNHEY and CDR2 SVGAGI. Unmatched junction bases numbered 5, after V lost 2 bases and J lost 5 bases.